A single T cell receptor beta chain is shown here with its context. Germline CDR1 reads SGHDT; CDR2 reads YYEEEE. The CDR3 consists of 14 residues. The ends were cut back, 5 bases at V and 3 bases at J, with 12 bases in the middle. The sample comes from a study of T cell changes during pregnancy in multiple sclerosis. The table came from immunoSEQ multiplex PCR; TCRdb's copy has only in-frame clones and leaves some out. The profile shows 71,000 or so clones, just over 90% of them singletons. The sample consisted of peripheral blood, taken in the third trimester of pregnancy. This chain joins TRBV5-6 and TRBJ1-5, with a possible D match to TRBD1 (6 bases). The clonotype comes from a female donor with multiple sclerosis, enrolled in a pregnancy study. In nucleotides, the CDR3 is TGTGCCAGCAGTTCACAGGGTACCAATCAGCCCCAGCATTTT. It is translated as CASSSQGTNQPQHF.